Below are 24 T cell receptor beta chains sequenced from a single sample in a study of cytomegalovirus exposure and HLA in healthy donors. With 60 Vbeta and 13 Jbeta primers, the PCR was carried out. Assay used: immunoSEQ multiplex PCR; TCRdb lists only in-frame clones, some missing. Of under 200,000 clones listed, over 70% are singletons. Sample: PBMCs. These receptors all stem from a woman in her forties or fifties in good health and CMV-seronegative.

The chain couples TRBV30 to TRBJ1-6; D uncertain. Germline values: CDR1 GTSNPN, CDR2 SVGIG (reference sequence). The length of the CDR3 is 14 residues. Trimming removed 4 bases from V and 0 bases from J, with 7 bases in between. The CDR3 DNA reads TGTGCCTGGATCCGGAGCTCCTATAATTCACCCCTCCACTTT. It codes for CAWIRSSYNSPLHF.

DNA for the CDR3: TGTGCCAGCAGCTTAACTCTAGCGGGAGTCCCCGGGGAGCTGTTTTTT. Translated, it gives CASSLTLAGVPGELFF. The chain is built from TRBV7-3 and TRBJ2-2; 10 bases match TRBD2. This CDR3 comprises 16 residues. Germline CDR1 SGHTA, CDR2 FQGTGA. Trimming removed 0 bases from V and 6 bases from J; junction bases left unmatched: 4.

This chain uses TRBV11-3 with TRBJ1-3; perhaps TRBD1 as D (5 bases). Trimming shortened V by 0 bases and J by 2 bases, and 8 bases separated the two germline ends. CDR1 and CDR2 (germline): SGHNT, YENEEA. The CDR3 has 15 residues. CDR3 sequence: CASSLDSGTGNTIYF. Here the CDR3 DNA reads TGTGCCAGCAGCTTAGATTCAGGGACTGGAAACACCATATATTTT.

This clone was counted once. The chain employs TRBV4-1 and TRBJ2-3; D unclear. Trimming cost V 1 base and J 5 bases, with 7 bases left between them. The CDR3 consists of 13 residues. Germline CDR1 reads MGHRA; CDR2 reads YSYEKL. The DNA for the CDR3 is TGCGCCAGCAGCCAAGTTAAACTAGATACGCAGTATTTT. Its translation is CASSQVKLDTQYF.

The chain links TRBV18 to TRBJ2-3; the D is unclear. This CDR3 region has 13 residues. Germline V CDR1 and CDR2: KGHSH, LQKENI. V dropped 2 bases and J dropped 9 bases, with 12 bases sitting between them. DNA of the CDR3: TGTGCCAGCTCACCAGAGGTAGATGCCACGCAGTATTTT. Amino acids: CASSPEVDATQYF.

This clone was seen a few times. The rearrangement links TRBV7-2 to TRBJ2-1, with D tentatively TRBD2 (5 bases). The CDR3 loop spans 15 amino acids. CDR1 and CDR2 from the germline V gene are SGHTA and FQGNSA. V was cut by 5 bases and J by 4 bases, with 15 bases left in between. For the CDR3, the DNA is TGTGCCAGCAGCCGAGCCGTGGGGAGATACAATGAGCAGTTCTTC. Its protein is CASSRAVGRYNEQFF.

The chain carries TRBV4-1 and TRBJ2-5; 11 nucleotides agree with TRBD2. The CDR3 consists of 17 residues. CDR1 is MGHRA, CDR2 YSYEKL, per germline. V lost 0 bases to trimming and J lost 3 bases; unmatched junction nucleotides: 6. CDR3 protein: CASSQDRGTSGKETQYF. The CDR3, as DNA: TGCGCCAGCAGCCAAGATCGTGGGACTAGCGGTAAAGAGACCCAGTACTTC.

The genes are TRBV27 and TRBJ1-1; D remains unclear. Germline lookup yields CDR1 MNHEY and CDR2 SMNVEV (reference sequence). CDR3 length: 13 amino acids. Trimming took 3 bases from V and 0 from J, leaving 5 bases between them. The CDR3: CASSFLVNTEAFF. CDR3 coding DNA: TGTGCCAGCAGTTTTCTCGTGAACACTGAAGCTTTCTTT.

The J gene is TRBJ1-4, the V gene TRBV25-1, with TRBD1 matching 8 bases. Germline V gene lookup returns CDR1 MGHDK and CDR2 SYGVNS. The CDR3 spans 14 residues. Unmatched junction bases numbered 5, after V lost 3 bases and J lost 8 bases. CDR3 loop: CASSEPGGREKLFF. In nucleotides, the CDR3 is TGTGCCAGCAGTGAGCCAGGGGGCAGGGAAAAACTGTTTTTT.

The V call is TRBV11-2, the J call TRBJ2-5, with D unresolved. The germline V gene has CDR1 SGHAT and CDR2 FQNNGV. The CDR3 extends over 14 amino acids. V lost 0 bases and J 7 bases, leaving 12 bases between the germline ends. CDR3 nucleotide sequence: TGTGCCAGCAGCTTAGATGCAGGTTTTGGGACCCAGTACTTC. Translated: CASSLDAGFGTQYF.

This chain links TRBV28 with TRBJ1-1; D gene unclear. Germline V gives CDR1 MDHEN, CDR2 SYDVKM. Trimming pared 2 bases from V and 0 bases from J, leaving 7 bases between. This CDR3 comprises 14 residues. This CDR3 is CASSLRQMNTEAFF. CDR3 nucleotide sequence: TGTGCCAGCAGTTTACGTCAGATGAACACTGAAGCTTTCTTT. The full variable domain, rest sourced from reference TRBV28 and TRBJ1-1, is DVKVTQSSRYLVKRTGEKVFLECVQDMDHENMFWYRQDPGLGLRLIYFSYDVKMKEKGDIPEGYSVSREKKERFSLILESASTNQTSMYLCASSLRQMNTEAFFGQGTRLTVV.

This chain uses TRBV2 with TRBJ1-5; 8 bases map to TRBD1. CDR1 is SNHLY and CDR2 is FYNNEI in the germline V gene. The CDR3 contains 15 residues. Losses at the gene ends were 6 bases for V and 3 bases for J; bases not matched to a gene: 7. CDR3 sequence: CASRETGANNQPQHF. In nucleotides, the CDR3 is TGTGCCAGCAGGGAGACAGGGGCCAACAATCAGCCCCAGCATTTT.

This chain connects TRBV6-1 to TRBJ2-2, with TRBD2 identical over 7 bases. This CDR3 region has 14 residues. The junction had 6 bases not matched to a gene; V was cut back by 8 bases and J by 3 bases. Germline values: CDR1 MNHNS, CDR2 SASEGT. CDR3 sequence: CASAGLTYTGELFF. In DNA, the CDR3 is TGTGCCAGCGCGGGACTAACTTACACCGGGGAGCTGTTTTTT.

The chain uses TRBV5-1 and TRBJ2-3, with 10 bases that match TRBD2. The CDR3 length is 17 residues. After removal of 0 bases from V and 4 bases from J, the junction contained 8 bases not matched to a gene. Germline values: CDR1 SGHRS, CDR2 YFSETQ. This CDR3 is CASSLDPSGGASDTQYF. The CDR3 DNA reads as TGCGCCAGCAGCTTGGACCCGAGCGGGGGGGCCTCAGATACGCAGTATTTT.

The rearrangement joins TRBV29-1 to TRBJ2-1, with D possibly matching TRBD2 (5 bases). This CDR3 spans 11 amino acids. Germline V lookup: CDR1 SQVTM, CDR2 ANQGSEA. The V gene lost 7 bases and the J gene lost 10 bases, with 14 bases spanning the gap. DNA of the CDR3: TGCAGCGGGCTAACTAGTACAGAGCAGTTCTTC. This encodes CSGLTSTEQFF.

This clone has only one observation. Written as DNA, the CDR3 is TGTGCCAGCAGCTTAAGACAGGGGCGGAGGCAAGAGACCCAGTACTTC. As protein: CASSLRQGRRQETQYF. The rearrangement uses TRBV7-2 and TRBJ2-5; TRBD1 aligns across 8 bases. The CDR3 is 16 residues long. CDR1 is SGHTA and CDR2 is FQGNSA in the germline V gene. With V trimmed by 2 bases and J by 2 bases, 7 bases remained unmatched.

The rearrangement uses TRBV19 and TRBJ1-3; TRBD1 is a possible D gene (5 bases). The ends were cut back, 7 bases at V and 0 bases at J, with 19 bases in the middle. This CDR3 contains 17 residues. Germline V gene lookup returns CDR1 LNHDA and CDR2 SQIVND (reference sequence). The CDR3 here is CASNKYASRVSGNTIYF. The CDR3 DNA reads TGTGCCAGTAACAAGTACGCGTCCAGGGTCTCTGGAAACACCATATATTTT.

The V and J genes are TRBV27 and TRBJ2-3, with 14 bases lining up with TRBD2. This CDR3 is 17 amino acids long. Germline V gives CDR1 MNHEY, CDR2 SMNVEV (reference sequence). V gave up 5 bases and J gave up 4 bases; unmatched junction bases: 8. The CDR3: CASSTKGLAGVSDTQYF. CDR3 nucleotide sequence: TGTGCCAGCAGTACCAAGGGACTAGCGGGAGTGTCAGATACGCAGTATTTT.

The chain is built from TRBV4-3 and TRBJ1-2; no firm D call. This CDR3 comprises 15 residues. The V gene's germline CDR1 is LGHNA and CDR2 YSLEER. Trimming pared 0 bases from V and 4 bases from J, leaving 12 bases between. The CDR3 nucleotides read TGCGCCAGCAGCCAAGATCTAGCGGGTCGCTATGGCTACACCTTC. It codes for CASSQDLAGRYGYTF.

The chain recombines TRBV21-1 with TRBJ2-3; TRBD2, as called in the table, went unchecked against the DNA. TRBV21-1 is recorded as a pseudogene. The CDR3 is 17 residues long. The CDR3 protein is CASSKVTSGEGADTQYF. DNA for the CDR3: TGTGCCAGCAGCAAAGTGACTAGCGGGGAGGGTGCAGATACGCAGTATTTT.

This clone appeared once. V usage is TRBV9 and J usage is TRBJ1-1; weak D call: TRBD1 (5 bases). Looked up from germline, CDR1 is SGDLS and CDR2 is YYNGEE. Deletions cut 0 bases from V and 1 base from J, with 19 bases between. The CDR3 consists of 18 residues. The CDR3 DNA reads TGTGCCAGCAGCGTAGTTGGGGCGGGGGGGTTTAGGAACACTGAAGCTTTCTTT. Residues: CASSVVGAGGFRNTEAFF.

The chain employs TRBV5-6 and TRBJ1-2; D is possibly TRBD1 (5 bases). The V and J ends lost 5 bases and 4 bases respectively, with 9 bases between them. The CDR3 has 12 amino acids. CDR1 SGHDT and CDR2 YYEEEE come from the germline V gene. The chain's CDR3 is CASRSDSYGYTF. The CDR3 region has the DNA TGTGCCAGCAGGTCTGACAGCTATGGCTACACCTTC.

The J gene is TRBJ2-4, the V gene TRBV19; D remains unclear. The germline gives CDR1 LNHDA, CDR2 SQIVND (reference sequence). Trimming left V 9 bases short and J 0 bases short, with 6 bases between. The CDR3 totals 12 residues. The CDR3 DNA sequence: TGTGCCAGCAGCGAAGCCAAAAACATTCAGTACTTC. Translating it yields CASSEAKNIQYF.

The rearrangement uses TRBV5-1 and TRBJ1-4, with a weak D call TRBD1 (5 bases). From germline, CDR1 is SGHRS and CDR2 YFSETQ. The CDR3 is 14 amino acids. The germline V and J ends were trimmed by 0 bases and 13 bases, with 16 bases remaining between them. The DNA for the CDR3 is TGCGCCAGCAGCTTGGGACAGACCAACCACGGACTGTTTTTT. It translates to CASSLGQTNHGLFF.